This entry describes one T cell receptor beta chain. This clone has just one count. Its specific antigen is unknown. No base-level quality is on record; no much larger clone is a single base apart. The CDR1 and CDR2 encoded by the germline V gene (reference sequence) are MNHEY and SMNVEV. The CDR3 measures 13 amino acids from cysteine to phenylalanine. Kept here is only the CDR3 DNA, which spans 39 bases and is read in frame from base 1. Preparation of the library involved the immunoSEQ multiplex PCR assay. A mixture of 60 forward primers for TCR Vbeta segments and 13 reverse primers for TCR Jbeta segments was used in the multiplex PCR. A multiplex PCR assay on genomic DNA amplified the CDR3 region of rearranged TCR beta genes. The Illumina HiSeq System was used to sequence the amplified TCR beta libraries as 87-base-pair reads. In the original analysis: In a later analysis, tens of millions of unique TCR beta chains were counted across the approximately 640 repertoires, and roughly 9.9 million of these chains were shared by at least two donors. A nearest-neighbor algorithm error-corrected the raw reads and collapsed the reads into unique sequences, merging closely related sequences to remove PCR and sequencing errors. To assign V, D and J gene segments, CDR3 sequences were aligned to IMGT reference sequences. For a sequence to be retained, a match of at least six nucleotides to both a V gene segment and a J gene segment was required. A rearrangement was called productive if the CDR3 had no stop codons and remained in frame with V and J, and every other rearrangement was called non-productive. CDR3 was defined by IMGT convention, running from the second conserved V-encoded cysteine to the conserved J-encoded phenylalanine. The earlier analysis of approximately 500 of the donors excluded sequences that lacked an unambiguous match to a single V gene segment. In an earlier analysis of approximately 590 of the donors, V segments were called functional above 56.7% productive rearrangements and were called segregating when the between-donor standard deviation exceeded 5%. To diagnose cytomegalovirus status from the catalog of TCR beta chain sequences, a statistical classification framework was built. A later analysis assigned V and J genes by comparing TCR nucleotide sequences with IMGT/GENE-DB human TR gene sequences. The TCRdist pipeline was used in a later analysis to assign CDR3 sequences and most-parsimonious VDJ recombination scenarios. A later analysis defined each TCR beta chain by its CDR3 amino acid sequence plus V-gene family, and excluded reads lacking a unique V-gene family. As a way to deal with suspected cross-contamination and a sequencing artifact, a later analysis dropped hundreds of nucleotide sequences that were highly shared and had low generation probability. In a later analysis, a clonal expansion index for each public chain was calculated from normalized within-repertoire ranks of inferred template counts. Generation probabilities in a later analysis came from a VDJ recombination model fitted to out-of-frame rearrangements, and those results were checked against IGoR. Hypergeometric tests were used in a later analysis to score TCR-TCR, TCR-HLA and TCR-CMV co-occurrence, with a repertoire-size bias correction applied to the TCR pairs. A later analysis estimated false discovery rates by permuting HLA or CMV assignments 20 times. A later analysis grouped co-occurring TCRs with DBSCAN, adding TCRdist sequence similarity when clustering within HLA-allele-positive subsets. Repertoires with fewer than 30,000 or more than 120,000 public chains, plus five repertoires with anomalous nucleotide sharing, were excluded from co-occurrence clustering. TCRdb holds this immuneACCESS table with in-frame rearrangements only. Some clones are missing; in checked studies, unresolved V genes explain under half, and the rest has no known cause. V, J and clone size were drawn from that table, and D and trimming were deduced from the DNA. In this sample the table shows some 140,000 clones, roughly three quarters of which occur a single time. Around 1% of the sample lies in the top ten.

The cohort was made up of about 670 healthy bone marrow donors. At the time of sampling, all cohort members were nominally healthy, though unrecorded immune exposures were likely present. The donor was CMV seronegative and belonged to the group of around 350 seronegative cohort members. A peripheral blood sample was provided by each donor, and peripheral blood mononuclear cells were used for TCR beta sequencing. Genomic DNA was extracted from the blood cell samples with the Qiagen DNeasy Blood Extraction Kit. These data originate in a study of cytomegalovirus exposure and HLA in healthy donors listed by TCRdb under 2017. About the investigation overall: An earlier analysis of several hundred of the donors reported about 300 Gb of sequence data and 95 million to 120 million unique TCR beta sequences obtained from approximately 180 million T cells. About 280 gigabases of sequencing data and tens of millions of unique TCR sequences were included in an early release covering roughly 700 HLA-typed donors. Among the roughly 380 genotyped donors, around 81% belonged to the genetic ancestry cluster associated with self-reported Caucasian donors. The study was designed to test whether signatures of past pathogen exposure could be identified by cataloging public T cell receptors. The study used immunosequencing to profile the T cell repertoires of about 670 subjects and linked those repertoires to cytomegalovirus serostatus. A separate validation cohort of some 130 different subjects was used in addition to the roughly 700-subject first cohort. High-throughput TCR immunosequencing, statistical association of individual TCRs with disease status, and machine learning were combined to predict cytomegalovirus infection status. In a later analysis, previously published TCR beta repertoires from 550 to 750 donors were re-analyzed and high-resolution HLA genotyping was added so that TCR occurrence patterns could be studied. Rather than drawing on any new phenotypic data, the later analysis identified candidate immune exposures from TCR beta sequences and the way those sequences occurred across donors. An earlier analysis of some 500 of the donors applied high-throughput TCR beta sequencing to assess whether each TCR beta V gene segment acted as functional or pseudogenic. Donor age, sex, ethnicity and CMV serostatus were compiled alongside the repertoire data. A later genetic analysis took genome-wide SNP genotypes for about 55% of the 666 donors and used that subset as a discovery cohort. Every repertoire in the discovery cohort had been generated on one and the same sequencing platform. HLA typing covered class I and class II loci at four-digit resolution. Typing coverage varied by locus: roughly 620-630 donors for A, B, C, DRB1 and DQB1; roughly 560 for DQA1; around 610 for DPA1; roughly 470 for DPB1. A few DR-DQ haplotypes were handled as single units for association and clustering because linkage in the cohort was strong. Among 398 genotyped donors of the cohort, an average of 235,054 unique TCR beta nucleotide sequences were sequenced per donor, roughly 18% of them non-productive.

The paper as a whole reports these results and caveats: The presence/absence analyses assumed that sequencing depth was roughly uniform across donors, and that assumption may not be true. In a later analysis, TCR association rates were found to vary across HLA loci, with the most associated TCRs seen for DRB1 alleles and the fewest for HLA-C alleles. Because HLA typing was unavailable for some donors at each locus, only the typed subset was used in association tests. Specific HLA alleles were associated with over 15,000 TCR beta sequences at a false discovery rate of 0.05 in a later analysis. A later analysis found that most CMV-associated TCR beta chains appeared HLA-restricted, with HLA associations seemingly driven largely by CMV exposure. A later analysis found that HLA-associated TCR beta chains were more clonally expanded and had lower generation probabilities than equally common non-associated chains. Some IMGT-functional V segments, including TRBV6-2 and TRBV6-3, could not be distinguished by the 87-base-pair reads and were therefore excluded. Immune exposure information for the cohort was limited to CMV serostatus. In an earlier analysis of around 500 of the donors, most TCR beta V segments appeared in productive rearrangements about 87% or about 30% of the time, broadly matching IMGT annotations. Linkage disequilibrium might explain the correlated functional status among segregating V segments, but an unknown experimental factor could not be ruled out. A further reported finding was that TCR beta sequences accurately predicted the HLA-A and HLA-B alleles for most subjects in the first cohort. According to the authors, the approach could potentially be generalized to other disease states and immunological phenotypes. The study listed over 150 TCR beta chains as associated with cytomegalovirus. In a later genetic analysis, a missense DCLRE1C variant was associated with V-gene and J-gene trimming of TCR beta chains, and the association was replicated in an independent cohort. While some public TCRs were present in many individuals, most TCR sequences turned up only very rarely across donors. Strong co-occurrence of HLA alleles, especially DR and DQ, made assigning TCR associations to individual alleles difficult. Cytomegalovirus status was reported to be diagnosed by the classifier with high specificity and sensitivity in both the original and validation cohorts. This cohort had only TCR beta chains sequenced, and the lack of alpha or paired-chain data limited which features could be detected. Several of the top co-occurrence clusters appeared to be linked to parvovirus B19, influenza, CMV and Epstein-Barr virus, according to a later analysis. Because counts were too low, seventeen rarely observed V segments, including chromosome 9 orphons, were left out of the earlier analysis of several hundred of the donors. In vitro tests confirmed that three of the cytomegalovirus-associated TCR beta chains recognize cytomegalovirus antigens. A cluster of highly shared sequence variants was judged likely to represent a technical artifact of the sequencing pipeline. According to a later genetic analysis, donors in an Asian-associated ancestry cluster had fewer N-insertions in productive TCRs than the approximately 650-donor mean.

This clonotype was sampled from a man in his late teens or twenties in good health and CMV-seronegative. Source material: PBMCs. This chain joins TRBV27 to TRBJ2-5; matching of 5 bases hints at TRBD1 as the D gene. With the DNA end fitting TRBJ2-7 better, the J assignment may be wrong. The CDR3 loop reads CASRKTEPYEQYF. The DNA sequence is TGTGCCAGCAGGAAGACAGAACCCTACGAGCAGTACTTC.